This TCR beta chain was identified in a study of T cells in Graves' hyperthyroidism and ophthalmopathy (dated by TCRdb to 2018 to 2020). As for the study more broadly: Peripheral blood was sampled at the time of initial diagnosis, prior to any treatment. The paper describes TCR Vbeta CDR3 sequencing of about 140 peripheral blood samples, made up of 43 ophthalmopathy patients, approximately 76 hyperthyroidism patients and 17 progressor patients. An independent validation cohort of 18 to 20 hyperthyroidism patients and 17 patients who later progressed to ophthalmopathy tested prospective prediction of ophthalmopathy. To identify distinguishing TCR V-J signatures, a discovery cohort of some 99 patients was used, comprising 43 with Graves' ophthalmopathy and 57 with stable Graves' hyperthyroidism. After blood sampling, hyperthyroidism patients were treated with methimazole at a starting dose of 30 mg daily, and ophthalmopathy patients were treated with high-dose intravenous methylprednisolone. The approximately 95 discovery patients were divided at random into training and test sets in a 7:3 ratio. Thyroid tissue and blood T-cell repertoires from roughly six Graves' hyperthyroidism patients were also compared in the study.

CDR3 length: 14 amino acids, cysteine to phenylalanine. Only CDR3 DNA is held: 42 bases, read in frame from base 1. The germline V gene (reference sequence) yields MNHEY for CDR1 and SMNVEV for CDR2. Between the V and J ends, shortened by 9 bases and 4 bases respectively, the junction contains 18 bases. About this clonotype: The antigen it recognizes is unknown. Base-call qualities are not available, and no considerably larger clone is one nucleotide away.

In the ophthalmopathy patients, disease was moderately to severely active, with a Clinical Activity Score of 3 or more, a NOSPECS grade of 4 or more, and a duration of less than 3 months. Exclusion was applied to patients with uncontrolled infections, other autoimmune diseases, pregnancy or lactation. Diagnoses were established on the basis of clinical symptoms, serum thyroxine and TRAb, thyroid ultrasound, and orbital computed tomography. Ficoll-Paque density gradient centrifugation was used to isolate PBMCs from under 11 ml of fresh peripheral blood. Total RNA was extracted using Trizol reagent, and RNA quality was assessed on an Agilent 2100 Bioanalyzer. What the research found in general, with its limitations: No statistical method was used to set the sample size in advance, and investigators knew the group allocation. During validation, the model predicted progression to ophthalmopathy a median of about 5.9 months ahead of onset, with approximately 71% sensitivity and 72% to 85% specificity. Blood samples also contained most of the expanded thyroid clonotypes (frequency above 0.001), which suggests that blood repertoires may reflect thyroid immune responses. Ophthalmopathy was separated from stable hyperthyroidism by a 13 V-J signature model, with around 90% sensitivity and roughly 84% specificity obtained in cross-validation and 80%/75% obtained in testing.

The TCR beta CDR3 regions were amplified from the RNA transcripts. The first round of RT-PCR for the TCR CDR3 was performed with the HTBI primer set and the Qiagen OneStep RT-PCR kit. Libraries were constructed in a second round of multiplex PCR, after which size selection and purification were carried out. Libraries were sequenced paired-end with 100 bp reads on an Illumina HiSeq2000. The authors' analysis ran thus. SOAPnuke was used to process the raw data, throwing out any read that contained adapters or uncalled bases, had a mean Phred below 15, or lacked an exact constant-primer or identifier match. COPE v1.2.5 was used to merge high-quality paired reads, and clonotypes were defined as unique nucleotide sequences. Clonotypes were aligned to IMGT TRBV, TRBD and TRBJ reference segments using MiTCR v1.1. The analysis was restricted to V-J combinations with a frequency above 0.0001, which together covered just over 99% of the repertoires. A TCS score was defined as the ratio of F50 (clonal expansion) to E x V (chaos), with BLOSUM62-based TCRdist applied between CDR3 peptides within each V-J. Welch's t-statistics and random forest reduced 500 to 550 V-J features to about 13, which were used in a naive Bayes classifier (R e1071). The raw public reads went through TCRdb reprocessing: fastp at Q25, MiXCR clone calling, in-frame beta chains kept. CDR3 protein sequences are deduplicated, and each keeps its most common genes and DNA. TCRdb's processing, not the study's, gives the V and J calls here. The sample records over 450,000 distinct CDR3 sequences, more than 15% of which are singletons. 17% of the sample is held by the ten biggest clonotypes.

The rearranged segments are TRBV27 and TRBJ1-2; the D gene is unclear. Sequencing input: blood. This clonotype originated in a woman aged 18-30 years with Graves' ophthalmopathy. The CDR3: CASLDSEPPYGYTF. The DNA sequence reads TGTGCCAGTTTGGATAGTGAACCTCCCTATGGCTACACCTTC.